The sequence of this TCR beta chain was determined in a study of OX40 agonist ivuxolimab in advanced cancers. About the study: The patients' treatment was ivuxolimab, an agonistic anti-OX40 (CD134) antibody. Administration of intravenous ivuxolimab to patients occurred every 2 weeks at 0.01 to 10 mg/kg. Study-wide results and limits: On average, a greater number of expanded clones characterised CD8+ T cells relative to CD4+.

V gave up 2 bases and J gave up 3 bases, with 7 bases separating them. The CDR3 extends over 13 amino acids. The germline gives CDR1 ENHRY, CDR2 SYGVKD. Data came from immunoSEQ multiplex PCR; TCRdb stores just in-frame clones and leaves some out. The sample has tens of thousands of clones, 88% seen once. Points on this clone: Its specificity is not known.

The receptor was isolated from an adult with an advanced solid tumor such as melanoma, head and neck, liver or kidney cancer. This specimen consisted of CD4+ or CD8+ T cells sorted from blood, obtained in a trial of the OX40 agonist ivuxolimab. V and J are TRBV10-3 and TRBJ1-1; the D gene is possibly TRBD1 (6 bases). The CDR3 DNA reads TGTGCCATCAGTGAGAAGGGGGACACTGAAGCTTTCTTT. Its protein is CAISEKGDTEAFF.